The T cell receptor beta chain described here comes from a study of blood T cells in healthy people across ages. Study-wide results and caveats: Any conclusive comparison of naive versus antigen-experienced cells was prevented by using unsorted PBMCs.

Regarding this clonotype: What it binds is not known.

The CDR3 covers 17 residues. Germline V gene sequence: CDR1 LGHDT, CDR2 YNNKEL (reference sequence). The authors ran a second PCR of about 6 to 12 cycles using a sample-barcoded 5' primer and a J-beta primer mix. TCRdb re-derived calls from the 5' RACE reads in MiXCR, one entry per CDR3 protein. The repertoire holds about 1.4 million distinct CDR3 sequences, with almost 60% as singletons. The sequencing sample was made of blood. The chain has TRBV3-1 and TRBJ2-7; no clear D gene. Near its end, the DNA agrees better with TRBJ2-5, so the J call may be wrong. The source of this sequence is a man between 18 and 29 years old in good health. The CDR3 is CASSQGPASWGQETQYF. CDR3 DNA sequence: TGTGCCAGCAGCCAAGGGCCCGCGTCCTGGGGCCAAGAGACCCAGTACTTC.